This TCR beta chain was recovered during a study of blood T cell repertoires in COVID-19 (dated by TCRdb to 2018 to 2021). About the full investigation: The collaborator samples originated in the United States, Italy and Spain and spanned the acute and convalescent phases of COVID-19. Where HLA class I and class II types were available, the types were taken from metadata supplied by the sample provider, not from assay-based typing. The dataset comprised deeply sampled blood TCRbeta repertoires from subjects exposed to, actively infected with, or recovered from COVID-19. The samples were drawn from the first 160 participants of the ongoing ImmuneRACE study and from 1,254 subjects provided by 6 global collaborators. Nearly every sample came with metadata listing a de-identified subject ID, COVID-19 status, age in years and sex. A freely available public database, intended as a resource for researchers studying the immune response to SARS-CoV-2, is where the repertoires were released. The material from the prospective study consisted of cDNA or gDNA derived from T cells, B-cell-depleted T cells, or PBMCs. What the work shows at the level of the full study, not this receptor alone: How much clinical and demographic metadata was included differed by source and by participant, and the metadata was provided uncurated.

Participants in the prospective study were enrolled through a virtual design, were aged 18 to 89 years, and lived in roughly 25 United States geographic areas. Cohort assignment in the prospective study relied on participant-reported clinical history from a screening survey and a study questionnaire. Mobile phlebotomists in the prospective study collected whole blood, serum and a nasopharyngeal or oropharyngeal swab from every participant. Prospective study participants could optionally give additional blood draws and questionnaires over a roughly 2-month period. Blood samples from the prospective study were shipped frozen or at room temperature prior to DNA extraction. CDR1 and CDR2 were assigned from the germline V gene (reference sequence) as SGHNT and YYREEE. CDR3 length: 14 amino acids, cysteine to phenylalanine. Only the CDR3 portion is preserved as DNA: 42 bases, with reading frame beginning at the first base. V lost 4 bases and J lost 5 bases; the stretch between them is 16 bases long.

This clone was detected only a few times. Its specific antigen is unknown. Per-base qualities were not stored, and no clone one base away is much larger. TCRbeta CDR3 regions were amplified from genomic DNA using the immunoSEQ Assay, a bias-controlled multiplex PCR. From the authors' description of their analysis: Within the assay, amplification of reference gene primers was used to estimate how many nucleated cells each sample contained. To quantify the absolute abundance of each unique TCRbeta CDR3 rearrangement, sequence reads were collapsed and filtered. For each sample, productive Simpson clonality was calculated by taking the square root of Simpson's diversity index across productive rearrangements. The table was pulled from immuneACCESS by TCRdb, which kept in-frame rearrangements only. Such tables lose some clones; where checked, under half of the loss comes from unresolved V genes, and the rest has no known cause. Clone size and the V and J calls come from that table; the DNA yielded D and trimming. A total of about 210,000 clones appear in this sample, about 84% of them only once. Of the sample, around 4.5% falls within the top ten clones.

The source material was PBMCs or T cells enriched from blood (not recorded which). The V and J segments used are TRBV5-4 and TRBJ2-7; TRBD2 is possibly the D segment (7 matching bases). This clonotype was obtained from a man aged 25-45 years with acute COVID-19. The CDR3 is CASSSGDIPHEQYF. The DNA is TGTGCCAGCAGCAGCGGGGACATTCCCCACGAGCAGTACTTC.